The 24 T cell receptor beta chains below were found in one sample sequenced in a study of blood T cell repertoires in COVID-19. This table comes from immunoSEQ multiplex PCR, and its TCRdb copy is limited to in-frame clones, with some not included. The sample yields some 670,000 clones, 85% to 90% seen once. Sequencing used peripheral blood. These receptor sequences come from a woman in her late teens or twenties with acute or convalescent COVID-19.

This clone was detected once. The chain links TRBV6-5 to TRBJ2-4, with D tentatively TRBD1 (6 bases). Trimming pared 6 bases from V and 7 bases from J, leaving 13 bases between. CDR3 length: 13 amino acids. The germline gives CDR1 MNHEY, CDR2 SVGAGI. The chain's CDR3 is CASRGAKGNIQYF. The CDR3 region has the DNA TGTGCCAGCAGGGGGGCGAAGGGGAACATTCAGTACTTC.

About this clone: This sample also contains other DNA sequences that code for the same CDR3. The chain is built from TRBV19 and TRBJ1-1; D might be TRBD1 (6 bases). The CDR3 loop spans 12 amino acids. Deletions cut 7 bases from V and 2 bases from J, with 8 bases between. Germline V gives CDR1 LNHDA, CDR2 SQIVND (reference sequence). CDR3 in amino acids: CASTTGNTEAFF. The CDR3 region has the DNA TGTGCCAGTACGACAGGCAACACTGAAGCTTTCTTT.

This clone was seen once. The V gene is TRBV5-1, the J gene TRBJ1-1, with a weak D call TRBD1 (6 bases). V shed 1 base and J shed 5 bases, with 12 bases lying between them. The CDR3 contains 14 residues. Germline-derived CDR1 and CDR2 are SGHRS and YFSETQ. As DNA, the CDR3 is TGCGCCAGCAGCTTGCGCAGGGGAGAAACTGAAGCTTTCTTT. Protein sequence: CASSLRRGETEAFF.

The chain uses TRBV27 and TRBJ2-5, with TRBD1 matching over 9 bases. Per the germline V gene, CDR1 is MNHEY and CDR2 is SMNVEV (reference sequence). V shed 4 bases and J 3 bases; nucleotides not matched to a gene: 6. This CDR3 spans 15 amino acids. CDR3 DNA sequence: TGTGCCAGCAGTTCCTACCGGGACAGGGAAGAGACCCAGTACTTC. As protein: CASSSYRDREETQYF.

CDR3 sequence (DNA): TGTGCCAGTAGTAGATCGGACAGGGAGATTTATGGCTACACCTTC. Residues: CASSRSDREIYGYTF. This sequence joins TRBV19 and TRBJ1-2, with 8 nucleotides matching TRBD1. The CDR3 totals 15 residues. V dropped 4 bases and J dropped 5; count of bases not matched to a gene: 9. Per germline, CDR1 LNHDA and CDR2 SQIVND (reference sequence).

J is TRBJ2-2 and V is TRBV7-9; D may be TRBD2 (5 bases). Germline CDR1 and CDR2: SEHNR and FQNEAQ (reference sequence). The CDR3 is 12 residues long. V was shortened by 3 bases and J by 7 bases, with 6 bases between the two germline ends. CDR3 in amino acids: CASSLEDGELFF. The CDR3 DNA is TGTGCCAGCAGCTTGGAGGACGGGGAGCTGTTTTTT.

The rearrangement joins TRBV4-2 to TRBJ2-7; 8 bases are shared with TRBD1. With 0 bases clipped from V and 2 bases from J, the junction kept 6 bases outside the gene matches. The CDR3 totals 16 residues. Germline CDR1 LGHNA, CDR2 YNFKEQ. CDR3 nucleotide sequence: TGTGCCAGCAGCCAAGATCAGGGACAGGCACCCTACGAGCAGTACTTC. This gives the protein CASSQDQGQAPYEQYF.

Concerning this clone: Other DNA sequences in this specimen translate into the identical CDR3. The chain uses TRBV7-9 and TRBJ1-1; D remains unclear. The CDR3 contains 12 residues. With 5 bases removed from V and 0 bases from J, the gap between germline ends came to 4 bases. Germline-derived CDR1 and CDR2 are SEHNR and FQNEAQ (reference sequence). CDR3 bases: TGTGCCAGCAGCCCGGTGAACACTGAAGCTTTCTTT. This sequence encodes CASSPVNTEAFF.

This clone occurred a few times. The V gene is TRBV6-1, the J gene TRBJ2-1; 11 bases line up with TRBD2. This CDR3 is 14 amino acids long. V trimming: 3 bases; J trimming: 9 bases; junction bases outside the gene matches: 4. Looked up from germline, CDR1 is MNHNS and CDR2 is SASEGT. CDR3 region: CASSDSGGAAEQFF. The CDR3 DNA sequence: TGTGCCAGCAGTGATAGCGGGGGGGCCGCTGAGCAGTTCTTC.

The CDR3 DNA follows: TGTGCCAGCTCACGGGCAGGTCAAAGCACAGATACGCAGTATTTT. As protein: CASSRAGQSTDTQYF. The chain has TRBV18 and TRBJ2-3, with D uncertain. This CDR3 has 15 amino acids. V lost 4 bases and J 0 bases, leaving 11 bases between the germline ends. Germline V gives CDR1 KGHSH, CDR2 LQKENI.

The genes are TRBV6-5 and TRBJ2-3; TRBD2 matches 9 bases. J gave up 2 bases and V 0 bases, and 3 bases lay outside the gene matches. Germline V gives CDR1 MNHEY, CDR2 SVGAGI. This CDR3 has 16 residues. The CDR3, as DNA: TGTGCCAGCAGTTACTCAGCTAGCGGGGTCACAGATACGCAGTATTTT. Its protein product is CASSYSASGVTDTQYF.

The rearrangement uses TRBV5-1 and TRBJ2-5; the match to TRBD1 covers 7 bases. This CDR3 has 16 amino acids. J lost 5 bases, V lost 2 bases, and 12 bases had no gene match. Germline CDR1 and CDR2: SGHRS and YFSETQ. The CDR3 coding sequence is TGCGCCAGCAGCTTAGGCTTGACAGGGTTTATCGAGACCCAGTACTTC. It translates to CASSLGLTGFIETQYF.

The rearrangement uses TRBV5-1 and TRBJ1-6; 10 positions match TRBD1. The germline CDR1 and CDR2 sequences are SGHRS and YFSETQ. V trimming: 4 bases; J trimming: 0 bases; junction bases outside the gene matches: 7. The CDR3 has 18 residues. The DNA of the CDR3 is TGCGCCAGCAGCCAAGGGACAGGGGCAAGCTCCTATAATTCACCCCTCCACTTT. It is translated as CASSQGTGASSYNSPLHF.

The chain recombines TRBV12-5 with TRBJ1-1, with D possibly being TRBD1 (6 bases). Germline values: CDR1 LGHNT, CDR2 FRNRAP. V lost 5 bases, J lost 3 bases, and 16 bases lay in between. The CDR3 consists of 15 residues. The CDR3, as DNA: TGTGCTAGTGGTCCCATAACAGGGATGGACACTGAAGCTTTCTTT. As protein: CASGPITGMDTEAFF. The variable domain in full, with the rest retrieved from reference TRBV12-5 and TRBJ1-1, is DARVTQTPRHKVTEMGQEVTMRCQPILGHNTVFWYRQTMMQGLELLAYFRNRAPLDDSGMPKDRFSAEMPDATLATLKIQPSEPRDSAVYFCASGPITGMDTEAFFGQGTRLTVV.

The V and J genes are TRBV5-6 and TRBJ1-2; D may be TRBD1 (5 bases). The CDR3 runs to 15 residues. Trimming stripped 1 base from V and 4 bases from J, with 14 bases between. The V gene's germline CDR1 is SGHDT and CDR2 YYEEEE. The CDR3 DNA is TGTGCCAGCAGCTTGTATGGGGACTTCGGCTATGGCTACACCTTC. It yields the protein CASSLYGDFGYGYTF.

The CDR3, as DNA: TGTGCCAGTAGTATAGACAGAAACCGGGAGCCCCAGCATTTT. It translates to CASSIDRNREPQHF. The chain recombines TRBV19 with TRBJ1-5; D unresolved. Germline-derived CDR1 and CDR2 are LNHDA and SQIVND (reference sequence). CDR3 length equals 14 residues. The V gene lost 0 bases and the J gene lost 8 bases, with 11 bases spanning the gap.

The chain combines TRBV5-1 with TRBJ2-3; 8 bases fit TRBD2. In germline, CDR1 is SGHRS, CDR2 YFSETQ. The CDR3 covers 14 residues. The J segment lost 3 bases and the V segment lost 3 bases, leaving 3 bases of the junction unmatched. In DNA, the CDR3 is TGCGCCAGCAGCTCGGGGGGGCGGACAGATACGCAGTATTTT. Encoded protein: CASSSGGRTDTQYF.

This chain joins TRBV6-1 and TRBJ1-2; 8 bases match TRBD1. Germline assignment: CDR1 MNHNS and CDR2 SASEGT. V lost 3 bases to trimming and J lost 6 bases; unmatched junction nucleotides: 6. The CDR3 runs 14 residues. As DNA, the CDR3 is TGTGCCAGCAGTGAGGTCAGGGGGCGCGATGGCTACACCTTC. Protein: CASSEVRGRDGYTF.

The genes are TRBV27 and TRBJ2-1, with 13 bases fitting TRBD2. Germline V gives CDR1 MNHEY, CDR2 SMNVEV (reference sequence). V lost 4 bases, J lost 5 bases, and 8 bases stayed unmatched. This CDR3 comprises 17 residues. CDR3 DNA sequence: TGTGCCAGCAGTTCAGGACTAGCGGGGGATATTGACAATGAGCAGTTCTTC. Translation: CASSSGLAGDIDNEQFF.

The chain uses TRBV18 and TRBJ1-1; 7 bases line up with TRBD1. CDR1 KGHSH and CDR2 LQKENI come from the germline V gene. V lost 5 bases and J lost 3; bases outside the gene matches: 3. There are 13 residues in the CDR3. As DNA, the CDR3 is TGTGCCAGCTCAGATGACAGGGACACTGAAGCTTTCTTT. This encodes CASSDDRDTEAFF.

V is TRBV6-5 and J is TRBJ2-7; TRBD1 matches at 8 bases. The CDR3 has 15 amino acids. The V gene's germline CDR1 is MNHEY and CDR2 SVGAGI. J gave up 1 base and V 6 bases, and 8 bases lay outside the gene matches. CDR3 bases: TGTGCCAGCAGGAACGGACAGGGCCTTTCCTACGAGCAGTACTTC. Its translation: CASRNGQGLSYEQYF.

The chain joins TRBV18 to TRBJ2-3, with 9 bases identical to TRBD1. The CDR3 has 16 residues. The germline V gene has CDR1 KGHSH and CDR2 LQKENI. With 1 base clipped from V and 6 bases from J, the junction kept 8 bases outside the gene matches. The CDR3 region is CASSPRPGTGRDTQYF. DNA of the CDR3: TGTGCCAGCTCACCACGGCCCGGGACAGGGCGCGATACGCAGTATTTT.

The CDR3 loop is CASSLPSGGGTQYF. CDR3 nucleotides: TGTGCCAGCAGCTTGCCTTCGGGAGGGGGGACCCAGTACTTC. V gene TRBV7-9 combines with J gene TRBJ2-5, with 8 bases lining up with TRBD2. J was trimmed by 7 bases and V by 3 bases; bases with no gene match: 7. The CDR3 sequence is 14 residues long. Germline assignment: CDR1 SEHNR and CDR2 FQNEAQ (reference sequence).

The chain carries TRBV6-1 and TRBJ1-2; TRBD1 is a possible D gene (5 bases). Germline CDR1 reads MNHNS; CDR2 reads SASEGT. V was shortened by 1 base and J by 3 bases, with 12 bases between the two germline ends. The CDR3 totals 15 residues. The CDR3 reads CASSEGGAGYYGYTF. DNA for the CDR3: TGTGCCAGCAGTGAAGGGGGCGCAGGGTACTATGGCTACACCTTC.